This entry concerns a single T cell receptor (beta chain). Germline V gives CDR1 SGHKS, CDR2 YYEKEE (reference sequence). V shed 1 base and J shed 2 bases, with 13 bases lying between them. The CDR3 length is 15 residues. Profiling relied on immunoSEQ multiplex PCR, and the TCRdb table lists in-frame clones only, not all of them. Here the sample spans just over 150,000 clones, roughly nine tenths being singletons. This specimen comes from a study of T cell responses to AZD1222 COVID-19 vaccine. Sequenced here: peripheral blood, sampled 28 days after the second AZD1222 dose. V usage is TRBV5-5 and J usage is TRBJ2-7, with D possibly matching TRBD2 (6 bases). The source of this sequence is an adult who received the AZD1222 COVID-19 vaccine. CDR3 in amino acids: CASSLFGTSAYEQYF. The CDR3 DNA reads TGTGCCAGCAGCTTGTTTGGGACTTCAGCCTACGAGCAGTACTTC.